These 14 T cell receptor beta chains were sequenced from one sample in a study of T-cell reconstitution after alpha-beta-depleted transplantation in children. Unique molecular identifiers were incorporated when the TCRbeta library was constructed. TCRdb independently ran MiXCR on the PCR reads; one entry per CDR3 protein. The sample lists about 980,000 distinct CDR3 sequences; roughly 29% were seen once. Sequenced here: PBMCs, mostly from graft donor cells, sampled 360 days after TCRalphabeta/CD19-depleted stem cell transplant. The source is a boy under three years old who had a stem cell transplant for SCID, so the T cells may come from the graft donor.

The rearrangement joins TRBV20-1 to TRBJ1-1; the D gene is possibly TRBD1 (5 bases). This CDR3 contains 13 residues. V was clipped by 6 bases and J by 4 bases, with 15 bases between them. The germline V gene has CDR1 DFQATT and CDR2 SNEGSKA (reference sequence). This CDR3 reads CSAPGPAVTEAFF. As DNA, the CDR3 is TGCAGTGCCCCGGGACCCGCGGTCACTGAAGCTTTCTTT.

Only a few counts were recorded for this clonotype. J is TRBJ2-3 and V is TRBV6-5; 8 positions match TRBD2. The germline V gene has CDR1 MNHEY and CDR2 SVGAGI. The V segment lost 5 bases and the J segment 4 bases; nucleotides outside the gene matches: 8. The CDR3 has 15 residues. The CDR3 nucleotides read TGTGCCAGCAGTCCGCGGGGGGCCAGGGCAGATACGCAGTATTTT. It is translated as CASSPRGARADTQYF.

The V call is TRBV5-5, the J call TRBJ2-7; TRBD1 might be the D (7 bases). This CDR3 has 17 residues. Trimming cost V 1 base and J 1 base, with 18 bases left between them. The germline V gene encodes CDR1 SGHKS and CDR2 YYEKEE (reference sequence). As DNA, the CDR3 is TGTGCCAGCAGCTTGATTTCATGGACAGGACTATCCTACGAGCAGTACTTC. Translated: CASSLISWTGLSYEQYF.

This clonotype was counted between two and nine times. This chain joins TRBV7-9 and TRBJ1-1, with D maybe TRBD1 (6 bases). The CDR3 has 11 residues. The V and J ends lost 4 bases and 11 bases respectively, with 11 bases between them. Per germline, CDR1 SEHNR and CDR2 FQNEAQ (reference sequence). The CDR3 nucleotides are TGTGCCAGCAGCTACGGACAGCGGGCTTTCTTT. Its protein is CASSYGQRAFF.

This clonotype was counted between two and nine times. The chain uses TRBV5-1 and TRBJ2-5; D is perhaps TRBD1 (5 bases). The CDR3 runs 13 residues. V was trimmed by 5 bases and J by 3 bases, leaving 11 bases between them. Germline V gene lookup returns CDR1 SGHRS and CDR2 YFSETQ. Here the CDR3 DNA reads TGCGCCAGCAGGTTTACAGGAAAAGAGACCCAGTACTTC. It is translated as CASRFTGKETQYF.

This clonotype was counted a few times. This chain links TRBV27 with TRBJ1-1; tentatively, D is TRBD1 (5 bases). Germline CDR1 and CDR2: MNHEY and SMNVEV (reference sequence). The germline V and J ends were trimmed by 3 bases and 8 bases, with 16 bases remaining between them. The CDR3 totals 14 residues. The CDR3: CASSFGGGAGEAFF. In nucleotides, the CDR3 is TGTGCCAGCAGTTTCGGGGGAGGGGCTGGGGAAGCTTTCTTT.

This clonotype has a handful of counts. The rearrangement uses TRBV7-2 and TRBJ2-7; D is uncertain. The CDR3 length is 15 residues. In germline, CDR1 is SGHTA, CDR2 FQGNSA. V was trimmed by 1 base and J by 0 bases, leaving 10 bases between them. The DNA of the CDR3 is TGTGCCAGCAGCTTAGAGGGTCATAGCTCCTACGAGCAGTACTTC. As protein: CASSLEGHSSYEQYF.

In its sample, this clonotype was seen a few times. The chain carries TRBV7-8 and TRBJ2-7; D is tentatively TRBD1 or TRBD2 (5 bases each). The germline V gene encodes CDR1 SGHVS and CDR2 FQNEAQ. Trimming cost V 4 bases and J 7 bases, with 20 bases left between them. The CDR3 is made up of 15 amino acids. The CDR3 spells CASSSGPGTHLEQYF. CDR3 DNA sequence: TGTGCCAGCAGCTCGGGGCCCGGGACCCACCTAGAGCAGTACTTC.

This chain uses TRBV3-1 with TRBJ2-5, with D tentatively TRBD2 (5 bases). V was shortened by 8 bases and J by 1 base, with 8 bases between the two germline ends. Per germline, CDR1 LGHDT and CDR2 YNNKEL (reference sequence). This CDR3 spans 12 amino acids. This CDR3 reads CASRGFQETQYF. The CDR3 nucleotides are TGTGCCAGCCGCGGGTTCCAAGAGACCCAGTACTTC.

This clonotype turned up a few times. The V gene is TRBV12-3 or TRBV12-4, the J gene TRBJ2-1; D might be TRBD1 or TRBD2, each matching 6 bases. The V and J ends lost 4 bases and 2 bases respectively, with 12 bases between them. The CDR3 contains 15 residues. The CDR3 DNA sequence: TGTGCCAGCAGTTCCCCGGAGGGGGCCTACAATGAGCAGTTCTTC. This codes for CASSSPEGAYNEQFF.

The chain couples TRBV5-5 to TRBJ2-3; 10 bases line up with TRBD2. V shed 1 base and J 5 bases; nucleotides not matched to a gene: 7. Germline V gene data show CDR1 as SGHKS and CDR2 as YYEKEE (reference sequence). This CDR3 is 16 amino acids long. In DNA form, the CDR3 reads TGTGCCAGCAGCTTGTTGCCAGCGGGAGGGATAGATACGCAGTATTTT. Translation gives CASSLLPAGGIDTQYF.

This chain joins TRBV7-2 and TRBJ2-2, with D tentatively TRBD1 (6 bases). The V gene lost 5 bases and the J gene lost 6 bases, with 13 bases spanning the gap. The CDR3 length is 14 residues. CDR1 and CDR2 from the germline V gene are SGHTA and FQGNSA. Here the CDR3 reads CASSGGRGAGELFF. The DNA for the CDR3 is TGTGCCAGCAGCGGGGGCAGGGGTGCCGGGGAGCTGTTTTTT.

This clonotype was seen a handful of times. The V call is TRBV12-3 or TRBV12-4, the J call TRBJ2-3, with 13 bases fitting TRBD2. CDR3 length: 18 amino acids. V lost 2 bases, J lost 4 bases, and 9 bases stayed unmatched. The CDR3 DNA reads as TGTGCCAGCAGTTTACTCGGACTAGCGGGGGTCCGCCCAGATACGCAGTATTTT. It is translated as CASSLLGLAGVRPDTQYF.

This clonotype was found a few times. This chain connects TRBV10-3 to TRBJ2-5; D might be TRBD1 or TRBD2, each matching 6 bases. The CDR3 contains 19 residues. CDR1 is ENHRY, CDR2 SYGVKD, per germline. V shed 6 bases and J shed 0 bases, with 26 bases lying between them. The CDR3 loop reads CAIRGDGTGGANDQETQYF. As DNA, the CDR3 is TGTGCCATCAGGGGGGACGGGACTGGGGGCGCGAATGACCAAGAGACCCAGTACTTC.